These 2 T cell receptor beta chains were sequenced from one sample in a study of cytomegalovirus exposure and HLA in healthy donors. The PCR used 60 Vbeta and 13 Jbeta primers. Sequencing used immunoSEQ multiplex PCR; TCRdb keeps in-frame clones, though not all of them. The sample has around 130,000 clones; about two thirds are singletons. The sequencing sample was made of PBMCs. Source of these receptors: a woman aged 60-75 years in good health and CMV-seropositive.

The chain joins TRBV6-4 to TRBJ2-5; a possible D gene is TRBD1 (6 bases). The germline V and J ends were trimmed by 8 bases and 2 bases, with 15 bases remaining between them. Germline CDR1 is MRHNA and CDR2 is SNTAGT. This CDR3 is built from 14 residues. In DNA form, the CDR3 reads TGTGCCAGCCTTATGAGGGGGACACAAGAGACCCAGTACTTC. Amino acid sequence: CASLMRGTQETQYF.

CDR3 bases: TGCGCCAGCAGTGCGGGGGACACTGAAGCTTTCTTT. Translating gives CASSAGDTEAFF. The rearrangement joins TRBV10-1 to TRBJ1-1; D might be TRBD1 (5 bases). Between the trimmed V and J ends, which lost 4 bases and 3 bases, there was a span of 6 bases. The CDR3 loop spans 12 amino acids. CDR1 is WNHNN, CDR2 SYGVQD, per germline (reference sequence).